The source of this TCR beta chain is a study of beta chain features in type 1 diabetes. Study results and caveats: The naive, central memory and Treg TCRB repertoires showed an apparent similarity that was greater among patients than among healthy donors. Junctions at VDJ sites from type 1 diabetes patients had fewer insertions and more deletions. Type 1 diabetes patients had moderately but significantly shorter TCRB CDR3s in all four CD4+ subsets.

The whole isolated RNA underwent reverse transcription, so sequencing captured expressed TCRB transcripts. Some clones are missing from TCRdb's copy, which holds only in-frame ones; the method was immunoSEQ multiplex PCR. The top ten hold around 0.02% of the sample, which has under 450,000 clones, less than 15% seen once. The ends were cut back, 3 bases at V and 2 bases at J, with 12 bases in the middle. Germline V CDR1 and CDR2: KGHSH, LQKENI. CDR3 size: 15 residues. This clone has just a few counts. Its antigen is unidentified. The TCR sequence derives from a woman between 18 and 29 years old in good health. The sequencing sample was made of naive CD4+ T cells from blood. The chain combines TRBV18 with TRBJ2-3; weak D call: TRBD1 (6 bases). The CDR3 sequence: CASSPGTGFTDTQYF. CDR3 in DNA: TGTGCCAGCTCACCGGGAACAGGGTTCACAGATACGCAGTATTTT.